The clone carrying this TCR beta chain was counted only a few times. Its cognate antigen is unknown. These data belong to a study of response to subunit inactivated influenza vaccine. Findings and caveats of the study: New T cells are recruited in small numbers by each seasonal influenza vaccination, according to the authors' suggestion.

MiXCR was run by TCRdb on the RT-PCR reads, yielding one entry per CDR3 protein. Here the sample spans about 520,000 distinct CDR3 sequences, roughly 7.6% being singletons. This CDR3 region has 19 residues. In germline, CDR1 is LGHDT, CDR2 YNNKEL (reference sequence). V lost 0 bases, J lost 5 bases, and 25 bases lay in between. This chain uses TRBV3-1 with TRBJ2-5; perhaps TRBD2 as D (5 bases). The TCR sequence derives from a man between 50 and 70 years old who received an inactivated influenza vaccine. The input for sequencing was PBMCs from blood, taken 23 to 25 months after vaccination. CDR3 in DNA: TGTGCCAGCAGCCAAGATAAGGGCCTGAGGCCTAGGACGGGGGAGACCCAGTACTTC. This sequence encodes CASSQDKGLRPRTGETQYF.